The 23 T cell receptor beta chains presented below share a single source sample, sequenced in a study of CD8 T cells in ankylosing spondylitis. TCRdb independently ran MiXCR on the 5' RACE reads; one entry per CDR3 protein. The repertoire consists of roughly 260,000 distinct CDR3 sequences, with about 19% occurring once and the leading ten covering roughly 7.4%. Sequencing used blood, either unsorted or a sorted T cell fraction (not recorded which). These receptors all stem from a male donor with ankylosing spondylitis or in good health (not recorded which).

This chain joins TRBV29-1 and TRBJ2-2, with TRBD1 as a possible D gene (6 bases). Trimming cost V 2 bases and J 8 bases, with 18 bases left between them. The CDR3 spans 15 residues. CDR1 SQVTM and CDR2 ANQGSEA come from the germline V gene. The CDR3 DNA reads TGCAGCGTTGAAACACCGGGACAACCGGGGGGGGAGCTGTTTTTT. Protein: CSVETPGQPGGELFF.

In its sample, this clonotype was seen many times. The CDR3 loop reads CSASSGGAYNEQFF. Written as DNA, the CDR3 is TGCAGTGCTAGTTCGGGGGGCGCCTACAATGAGCAGTTCTTC. The V call is TRBV20-1, the J call TRBJ2-1; perhaps TRBD2 as D (7 bases). Germline lookup yields CDR1 DFQATT and CDR2 SNEGSKA (reference sequence). The CDR3 is made up of 14 amino acids. Trimming cost V 3 bases and J 2 bases, with 11 bases left between them.

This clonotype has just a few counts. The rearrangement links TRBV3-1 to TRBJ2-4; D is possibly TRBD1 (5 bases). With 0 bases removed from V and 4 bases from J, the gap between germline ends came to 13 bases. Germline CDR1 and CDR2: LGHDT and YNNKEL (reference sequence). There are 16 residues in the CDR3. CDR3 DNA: TGTGCCAGCAGCCAAGATGAGCGCGCAGGGAAAAACATTCAGTACTTC. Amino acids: CASSQDERAGKNIQYF.

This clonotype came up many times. Here the CDR3 DNA reads TGTGCCAGCAACCGGGACAGCTCTGGAAACACCATATATTTT. Translated, it gives CASNRDSSGNTIYF. The chain has TRBV9 and TRBJ1-3, with TRBD1 matching over 7 bases. Germline values: CDR1 SGDLS, CDR2 YYNGEE. This CDR3 region has 14 residues. J lost 0 bases, V lost 6 bases, and 3 bases had no gene match.

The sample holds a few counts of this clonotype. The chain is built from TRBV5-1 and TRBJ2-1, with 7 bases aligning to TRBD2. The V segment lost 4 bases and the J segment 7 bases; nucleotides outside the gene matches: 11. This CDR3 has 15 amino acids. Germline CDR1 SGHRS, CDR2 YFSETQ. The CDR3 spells CASSQAAGVENEQFF. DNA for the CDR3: TGCGCCAGCAGCCAGGCGGCGGGAGTGGAGAATGAGCAGTTCTTC.

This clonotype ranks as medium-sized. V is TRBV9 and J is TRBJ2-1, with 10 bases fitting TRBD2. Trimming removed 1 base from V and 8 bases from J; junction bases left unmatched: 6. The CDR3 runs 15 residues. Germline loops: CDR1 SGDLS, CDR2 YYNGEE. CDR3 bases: TGTGCCAGCAGCGTAAGCCTAGCGGGAGCCCATGAGCAGTTCTTC. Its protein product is CASSVSLAGAHEQFF.

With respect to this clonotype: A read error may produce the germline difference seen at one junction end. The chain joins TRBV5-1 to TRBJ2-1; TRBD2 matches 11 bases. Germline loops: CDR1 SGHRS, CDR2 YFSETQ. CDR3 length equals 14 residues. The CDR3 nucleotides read TGCGCCAGCAGTTTGGTAGCGGGAGGGGGAGAGCAGTTCTTC. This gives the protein CASSLVAGGGEQFF.

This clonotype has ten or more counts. Here the CDR3 DNA reads TGCAGCGCCAAATTGGCCCCCTATCTAAGTCCCTACGAGCAGTACGTC. Translation: CSAKLAPYLSPYEQYV. The V and J genes are TRBV29-1 and TRBJ2-7; D remains unclear. V lost 7 bases to trimming and J lost 2 bases, with 24 bases between them. This CDR3 spans 16 amino acids. Germline V gene data show CDR1 as SQVTM and CDR2 as ANQGSEA.

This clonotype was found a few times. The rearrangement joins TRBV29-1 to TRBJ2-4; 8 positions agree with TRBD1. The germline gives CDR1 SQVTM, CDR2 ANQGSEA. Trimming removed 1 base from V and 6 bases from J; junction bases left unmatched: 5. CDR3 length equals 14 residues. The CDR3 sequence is CSVEGGQGTNIQYF. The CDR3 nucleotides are TGCAGCGTTGAAGGCGGACAGGGTACAAACATTCAGTACTTC.

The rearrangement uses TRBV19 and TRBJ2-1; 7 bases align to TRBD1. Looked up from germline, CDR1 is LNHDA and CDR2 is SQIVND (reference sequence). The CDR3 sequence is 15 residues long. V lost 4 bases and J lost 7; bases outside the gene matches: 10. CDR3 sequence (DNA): TGTGCCAGTAGTAGAACAGGGGTCGCCCGGAATGAGCAGTTCTTC. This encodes CASSRTGVARNEQFF.

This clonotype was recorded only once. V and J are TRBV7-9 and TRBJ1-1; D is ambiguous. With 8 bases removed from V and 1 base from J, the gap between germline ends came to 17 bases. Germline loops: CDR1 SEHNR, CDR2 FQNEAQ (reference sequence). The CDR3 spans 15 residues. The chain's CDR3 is CASGSGVPENTEAFF. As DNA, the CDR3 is TGTGCCAGCGGAAGCGGGGTTCCCGAGAACACTGAAGCTTTCTTT.

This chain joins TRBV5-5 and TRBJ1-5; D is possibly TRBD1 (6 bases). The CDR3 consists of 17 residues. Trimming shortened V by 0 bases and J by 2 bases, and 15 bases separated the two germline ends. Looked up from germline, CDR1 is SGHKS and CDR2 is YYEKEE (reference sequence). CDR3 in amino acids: CASSLAGGAIGNQPQHF. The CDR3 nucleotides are TGTGCCAGCAGCTTGGCGGGGGGGGCTATAGGCAATCAGCCCCAGCATTTT.

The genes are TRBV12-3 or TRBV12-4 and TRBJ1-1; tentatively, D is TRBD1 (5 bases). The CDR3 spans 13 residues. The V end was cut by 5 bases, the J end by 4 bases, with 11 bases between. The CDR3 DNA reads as TGTGCCAGCAGTATCGACGGGGGCACTGAAGCTTTCTTT. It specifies CASSIDGGTEAFF.

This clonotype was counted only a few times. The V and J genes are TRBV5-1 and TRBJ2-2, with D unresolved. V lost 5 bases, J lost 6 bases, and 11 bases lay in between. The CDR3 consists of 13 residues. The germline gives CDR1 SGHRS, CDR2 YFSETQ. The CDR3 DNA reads TGCGCCAGCAGTATCAACACTCCCGGGGAGCTGTTTTTT. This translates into CASSINTPGELFF. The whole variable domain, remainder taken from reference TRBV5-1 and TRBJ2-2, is KAGVTQTPRYLIKTRGQQVTLSCSPISGHRSVSWYQQTPGQGLQFLFEYFSETQRNKGNFPGRFSGRQFSNSRSEMNVSTLELGDSALYLCASSINTPGELFFGEGSRLTVL.

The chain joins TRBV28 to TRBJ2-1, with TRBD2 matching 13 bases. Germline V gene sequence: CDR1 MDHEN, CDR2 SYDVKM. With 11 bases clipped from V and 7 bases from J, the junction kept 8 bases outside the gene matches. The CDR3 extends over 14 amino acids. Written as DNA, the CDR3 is TGTGCCCAGCCCGGGACTAGCGGGATGAATGAGCAGTTCTTC. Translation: CAQPGTSGMNEQFF.

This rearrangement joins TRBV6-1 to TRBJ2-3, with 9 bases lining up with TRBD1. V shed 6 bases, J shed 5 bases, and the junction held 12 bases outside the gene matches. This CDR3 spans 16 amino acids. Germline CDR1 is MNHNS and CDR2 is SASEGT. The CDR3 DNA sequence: TGTGCCAGCAGACTTCCCGGGACAGGGAAAGGAGATACGCAGTATTTT. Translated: CASRLPGTGKGDTQYF.

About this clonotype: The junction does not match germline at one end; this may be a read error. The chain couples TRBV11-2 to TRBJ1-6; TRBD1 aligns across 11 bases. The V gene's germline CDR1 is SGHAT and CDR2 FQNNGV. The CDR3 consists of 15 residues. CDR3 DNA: TGTGTCAGCAGCCGACCGGGACAGGGGGTTTCACCCCTCCACTTT. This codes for CVSSRPGQGVSPLHF.

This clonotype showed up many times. Here the CDR3 reads CSVDRGLSEAFF. CDR3 DNA: TGCAGTGTTGACAGGGGGCTCAGTGAAGCTTTCTTT. The rearrangement uses TRBV20-1 and TRBJ1-1; 10 nucleotides line up with TRBD1. V shed 7 bases, J shed 7 bases, and the junction held 6 bases outside the gene matches. This CDR3 region has 12 residues. Germline V gene sequence: CDR1 DFQATT, CDR2 SNEGSKA (reference sequence).

The CDR3 spells CASRSTATGELFF. CDR3 nucleotides: TGTGCCAGCAGGTCAACAGCCACCGGGGAGCTGTTTTTT. The chain couples TRBV12-3 or TRBV12-4 to TRBJ2-2, with D unresolved. The germline V and J ends were trimmed by 6 bases and 4 bases, with 9 bases remaining between them. The CDR3 loop spans 13 amino acids.

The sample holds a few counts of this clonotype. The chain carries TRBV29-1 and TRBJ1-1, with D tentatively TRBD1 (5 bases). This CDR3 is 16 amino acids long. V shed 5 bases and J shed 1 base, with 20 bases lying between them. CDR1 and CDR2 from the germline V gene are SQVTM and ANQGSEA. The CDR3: CSVQGDKGSQNTEAFF. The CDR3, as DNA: TGCAGCGTTCAAGGGGATAAGGGCAGCCAGAACACTGAAGCTTTCTTT.

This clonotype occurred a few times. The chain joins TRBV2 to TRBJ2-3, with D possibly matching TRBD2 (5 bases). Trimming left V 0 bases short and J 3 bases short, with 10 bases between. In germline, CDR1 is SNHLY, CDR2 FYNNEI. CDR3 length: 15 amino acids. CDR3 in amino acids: CASSEADLLTDTQYF. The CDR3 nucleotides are TGTGCCAGCAGTGAAGCGGACTTGTTGACAGATACGCAGTATTTT.

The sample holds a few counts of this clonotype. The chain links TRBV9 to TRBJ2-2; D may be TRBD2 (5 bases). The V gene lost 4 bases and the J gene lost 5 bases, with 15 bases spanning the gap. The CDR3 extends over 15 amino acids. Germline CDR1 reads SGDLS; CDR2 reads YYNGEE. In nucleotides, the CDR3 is TGTGCCAGCAGCCCCCCTTCGGGAAGAACCGGGGAGCTGTTTTTT. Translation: CASSPPSGRTGELFF. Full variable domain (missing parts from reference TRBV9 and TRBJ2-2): DSGVTQTPKHLITATGQRVTLRCSPRSGDLSVYWYQQSLDQGLQFLIQYYNGEERAKGNILERFSAQQFPDLHSELNLSSLELGDSALYFCASSPPSGRTGELFFGEGSRLTVL.

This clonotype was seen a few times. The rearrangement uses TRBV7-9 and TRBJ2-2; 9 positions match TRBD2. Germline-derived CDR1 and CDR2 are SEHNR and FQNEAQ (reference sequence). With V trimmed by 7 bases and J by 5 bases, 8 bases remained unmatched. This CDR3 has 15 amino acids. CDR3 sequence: CASNLGTSTTGELFF. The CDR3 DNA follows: TGTGCCAGCAACCTCGGGACTAGCACTACCGGGGAGCTGTTTTTT.